Listed below are T cell receptor beta chains from one sample, sequenced in a study of blood T cell repertoires in COVID-19. Method: immunoSEQ multiplex PCR; TCRdb's copy keeps in-frame clones and lacks some. The data contain some 140,000 clones, around 80% of them seen just once; the ten biggest clones take up 2.4%. The sample consisted of PBMCs or T cells enriched from blood (not recorded which). Receptors originate from a man aged 35 to 55 with acute COVID-19. CDR3s include the opening cysteine and the closing phenylalanine or tryptophan. D genes are given only for firm matches. Some rows mark clone size as missing; the rest say once, few, many or name a class of expanded clone.

length,D,J,size,V,DNA,CDR3
15,TRBD1,TRBJ1-1,NA,TRBV27,TGTGCCAGCAGTTCCTTTGGGACAGGGGCAACTGAAGCTTTCTTT,CASSSFGTGATEAFF
14,NA,TRBJ1-2,once,TRBV10-3,TGTGCCATCAGTGACCTACAGGGCTCCCTTGGCTACACCTTC,CAISDLQGSLGYTF
13,NA,TRBJ2-1,once,TRBV6-5,TGTGCCAGCATGGGCCAGATTTCCAATGAGCAGTTCTTC,CASMGQISNEQFF
12,TRBD1,TRBJ1-2,NA,TRBV12-3/TRBV12-4,TGTGCCAGCAGTTTACAGGGGGAAGGCTACACCTTC,CASSLQGEGYTF
13,NA,TRBJ1-1,NA,TRBV28,TGTGCCAGCAGCGAGACTATTAGGGTTGAAGCTTTCTTT,CASSETIRVEAFF
14,NA,TRBJ2-7,NA,TRBV5-6,TGTGCCAGCAGCTTCTTTGTGACAATCTACGAGCAGTACTTC,CASSFFVTIYEQYF
14,TRBD1,TRBJ1-3,once,TRBV5-1,TGCGCCAGCACCAGGGGGGCGCCTGGAAACACCATATATTTT,CASTRGAPGNTIYF
14,NA,TRBJ1-3,NA,TRBV27,TGTGCCAGCAGTTTACAGGGCTATGGAAACACCATATATTTT,CASSLQGYGNTIYF
13,NA,TRBJ1-2,NA,TRBV10-2,TGCGCCAGCAGTGGGACGGGATCCTATGGCTACACCTTC,CASSGTGSYGYTF
14,NA,TRBJ2-7,few,TRBV25-1,TGTGCCAGCAGCCAGGGAATGGGGTCCTACGAGCAGTACTTC,CASSQGMGSYEQYF
16,TRBD1,TRBJ1-1,few,TRBV2,TGTGCCAGCAGTTTCAGACAGGGGGCGCTGGGCACTGAAGCTTTCTTT,CASSFRQGALGTEAFF
15,NA,TRBJ2-3,NA,TRBV28,TGTGCCAGCATTAAGGACAAGTCGTTCACAGATACGCAGTATTTT,CASIKDKSFTDTQYF
14,NA,TRBJ2-7,NA,TRBV4-1,TGCGCCAGCAGCCAGGGGGACTCTAGCCGAGTAAATTACTTC,CASSQGDSSRVNYF
14,NA,TRBJ2-7,NA,TRBV6-5,TGTGCCAGCAATCCAGGGCAGACCTCCTACGAGCAGTACTTC,CASNPGQTSYEQYF
13,NA,TRBJ1-1,NA,TRBV14,TGTGCCAGCAGTCGTCAGGGGCGCACTGAAGCTTTCTTT,CASSRQGRTEAFF
10,NA,TRBJ1-5,NA,TRBV29-1,TGCAGAGCTCCCATGCAGCCCCAGCATTTT,CRAPMQPQHF
12,NA,TRBJ1-1,NA,TRBV7-9,TGTGCCAGCAGCTTCGGAGGCCCTGAAGCTTTCTTT,CASSFGGPEAFF
14,NA,TRBJ1-2,NA,TRBV6-5,TGTGCCAGCAGTTACTCGGCAGGGGACTATGGCTACACCTTC,CASSYSAGDYGYTF
16,TRBD2,TRBJ2-7,NA,TRBV28,TGTGCCAGCAGTTTTAGTTCGGCTAGCGGGAGCGGCGAGCAGTACTTC,CASSFSSASGSGEQYF
15,TRBD1,TRBJ1-1,NA,TRBV19,TGTGCCAGTAGCAACGGACAGGCTTGGGGGACTGAAGCTTTCTTT,CASSNGQAWGTEAFF
14,TRBD1,TRBJ2-1,NA,TRBV25-1,TGTGCCAGCAAAGGTCAGGGGGCCAGCAATGAGCAGTTCTTC,CASKGQGASNEQFF
15,TRBD1,TRBJ2-3,NA,TRBV29-1,TGCAGCGTTGGGATTACAGGGGCCAGCACAGATACGCAGTATTTT,CSVGITGASTDTQYF
13,NA,TRBJ1-2,few,TRBV7-9,TGTGCCAGCAGTCCGGGACTGAGCTATGGCTACACCTTC,CASSPGLSYGYTF
12,NA,TRBJ2-3,few,TRBV7-3,TGTGCCAGCAGCCGTAGCACAGATACGCAGTATTTT,CASSRSTDTQYF
17,NA,TRBJ2-1,NA,TRBV9,TGTGCCAGCAGTTCCCCGCCCGGGGACTCCGCATCGTATGAGCAGTTCTTC,CASSSPPGDSASYEQFF
13,TRBD1,TRBJ2-5,NA,TRBV2,TGTGCCAGCAGTGACAGGGGGCAAGAGACCCAGTACTTC,CASSDRGQETQYF